One and the same sample provided the 24 T cell receptor beta chains below, sequenced in a study of post-analysis software for immune sequencing data. Overall study results and limits: Elevated frequency relative to controls characterized about 5 TRBV segments in patients, TRBV5-6, TRBV5-1 and TRBV20-1 among them.

These receptors lack a known antigen. The library was made from cDNA and included unique molecular identifiers. MiXCR, applied by TCRdb to the PCR reads, yields one record per CDR3 protein. The table shows 650,000 to 850,000 distinct CDR3 sequences, with roughly 58% occurring only once. The sequenced sample was blood. The receptor set was obtained from a girl aged 10 to 17 with multiple sclerosis.

V usage is TRBV20-1 and J usage is TRBJ2-7; TRBD2 matches 8 bases. The J call is uncertain, as TRBJ2-5 better fits the DNA end. Germline V gene lookup returns CDR1 DFQATT and CDR2 SNEGSKA (reference sequence). This CDR3 has 15 residues. In DNA, the CDR3 is TGCAGTGCTAGATCCAGGACTAGCCTCGGGGAGACCCAGTACTTC. Encoded protein: CSARSRTSLGETQYF.

The chain combines TRBV27 with TRBJ2-7; TRBD2 agrees at 11 bases. The CDR3 length is 18 residues. The junction had 16 bases not matched to a gene; V was cut back by 9 bases and J by 0 bases. Germline V lookup: CDR1 MNHEY, CDR2 SMNVEV (reference sequence). CDR3 region: CASKGRLAGQKSSYEQYF. CDR3 coding DNA: TGTGCCAGTAAGGGGAGACTAGCGGGACAAAAGAGCTCCTACGAGCAGTACTTC.

The chain has TRBV6-5 and TRBJ2-4, with TRBD2 matching over 7 bases. The J call may be in error: the DNA end matches TRBJ2-7 better. Germline values: CDR1 MNHEY, CDR2 SVGAGI. The CDR3 contains 14 residues. DNA of the CDR3: TGTGCCAGCAGAAACCCGGGAGGCCCCTACGAGCAGTACTTC. This gives the protein CASRNPGGPYEQYF.

This clonotype was recorded once. The DNA for the CDR3 is TGCGCCAGCAGTAGACTAGTCGGAGAGACCCAGTACTTC. Amino acid sequence: CASSRLVGETQYF. The chain uses TRBV10-2 and TRBJ2-7; weak D call: TRBD2 (6 bases). The closer fit of TRBJ2-5 to the DNA end suggests the J call may be wrong. CDR1 and CDR2 (germline): WSHSY, SAAADI. The CDR3 is made up of 13 amino acids.

The chain has TRBV18 and TRBJ2-7; the D gene could be TRBD1 or TRBD2 (6 bases each). V shed 0 bases and J shed 6 bases, with 18 bases lying between them. Germline V lookup: CDR1 KGHSH, CDR2 LQKENI. The CDR3 is made up of 16 amino acids. This chain's CDR3 is CASSPPIRGALSEQYF. DNA for the CDR3: TGTGCCAGCTCACCACCTATAAGGGGGGCGCTTTCCGAGCAGTACTTC.

The rearrangement links TRBV7-9 to TRBJ1-1; D not certain. V was cut by 4 bases and J by 2 bases, with 8 bases left in between. Germline V gene sequence: CDR1 SEHNR, CDR2 FQNEAQ (reference sequence). CDR3 length equals 13 residues. The CDR3 DNA follows: TGTGCCAGCAGCTCGCGAATCAACACTGAAGCTTTCTTT. Amino acid sequence: CASSSRINTEAFF.

The chain combines TRBV20-1 with TRBJ2-1, with 9 bases identical to TRBD2. The CDR3 covers 20 residues. Germline V CDR1 and CDR2: DFQATT, SNEGSKA (reference sequence). Trimming took 3 bases from V and 1 from J; bases not matched to a gene: 19. Written as DNA, the CDR3 is TGCAGTGCTAGCCGCCCCGGGGGCATACATAGCGGGAGATCCTACAATGAGCAGTTCTTC. This codes for CSASRPGGIHSGRSYNEQFF.

V is TRBV20-1 and J is TRBJ2-5; D is undetermined. The CDR3 is 16 residues long. CDR1 and CDR2 from the germline V gene are DFQATT and SNEGSKA (reference sequence). The V and J ends lost 4 bases and 0 bases respectively, with 18 bases between them. The CDR3 loop is CSATSVGPRYQETQYF. In nucleotides, the CDR3 is TGCAGTGCTACTTCCGTCGGGCCCCGGTACCAAGAGACCCAGTACTTC.

The genes are TRBV20-1 and TRBJ2-5, with 7 bases that match TRBD1. The DNA end lines up better with TRBJ2-1; the J call may be wrong. This CDR3 has 11 amino acids. In germline, CDR1 is DFQATT, CDR2 SNEGSKA (reference sequence). The CDR3 DNA is TGCAGTGCTAGAGATTACAGGGGGCAGTTCTTC. This gives the protein CSARDYRGQFF.

To note about this clonotype: A read error may account for a junction end that differs from germline. The chain carries TRBV10-3 and TRBJ2-5, with D possibly matching TRBD1 (5 bases). CDR3 size: 14 residues. Germline CDR1 reads ENHRY; CDR2 reads SYGVKD. The CDR3 DNA sequence: TGTGCCACCAGTCCTCGCAGGGTTGGGGAGACCCAGTACTTC. Its translation is CATSPRRVGETQYF.

The CDR3 DNA follows: TGTGCCAGCAGTTCGAGAGAGGGAGGGCTCGAGCAGTACTTC. It specifies CASSSREGGLEQYF. J is TRBJ2-5 and V is TRBV27; 7 nucleotides agree with TRBD2. Gene TRBJ2-7 matches the end of the DNA better, so the J call may be wrong. This CDR3 is built from 14 residues. The germline V gene has CDR1 MNHEY and CDR2 SMNVEV (reference sequence).

J is TRBJ2-1 and V is TRBV12-3 or TRBV12-4; 8 bases match TRBD2. With V trimmed by 7 bases and J by 0 bases, 11 bases remained unmatched. The CDR3 length is 17 residues. The CDR3 is CASTLGGRGVSYNEQFF. The CDR3 DNA follows: TGTGCCAGCACCCTGGGAGGGCGGGGGGTCTCCTACAATGAGCAGTTCTTC.

The rearrangement joins TRBV20-1 to TRBJ1-4; perhaps TRBD1 as D (5 bases). Looked up from germline, CDR1 is DFQATT and CDR2 is SNEGSKA (reference sequence). The V gene lost 3 bases and the J gene lost 4 bases, with 12 bases spanning the gap. CDR3 size: 14 residues. CDR3 sequence (DNA): TGCAGTGCTAGCCTTGACAGCCGTAATGAAAAACTGTTTTTT. Amino acids: CSASLDSRNEKLFF.

The CDR3 sequence is CASSSGRDEQFF. The CDR3 nucleotides are TGTGCCAGCAGCTCGGGGCGGGATGAGCAGTTCTTC. The chain combines TRBV7-6 with TRBJ2-1, with D possibly called TRBD1 or TRBD2 (5 bases each). The germline CDR1 and CDR2 sequences are SGHVS and FNYEAQ. The CDR3 runs to 12 residues. Trimming left V 4 bases short and J 8 bases short, with 9 bases between.

In this sample, this clonotype turned up a few times. The chain links TRBV10-3 to TRBJ2-4; 8 bases match TRBD1. From germline, CDR1 is ENHRY and CDR2 SYGVKD. The CDR3 totals 14 residues. The V gene end was trimmed by 3 bases and the J gene end by 13 bases; junction bases not matched to a gene: 11. CDR3 loop: CAISDWTGSGEQYF. The CDR3 DNA is TGTGCCATCAGTGACTGGACAGGGTCGGGAGAGCAGTACTTC.

V is TRBV6-6 and J is TRBJ2-4; no clear D gene. V lost 0 bases and J lost 2, with 2 bases in between. The germline gives CDR1 MNHNY, CDR2 SVGAGI (reference sequence). The CDR3 totals 13 residues. As DNA, the CDR3 is TGTGCCAGCAGTTACTCGACCAAAAACATTCAGTACTTC. The encoded protein is CASSYSTKNIQYF.

This clonotype was counted once. Here the CDR3 reads CSARAPTGIPETQYF. CDR3 DNA sequence: TGCAGTGCTAGAGCCCCGACAGGGATCCCAGAGACCCAGTACTTC. The rearrangement joins TRBV20-1 to TRBJ2-5; 7 positions agree with TRBD1. This CDR3 has 15 residues. Unmatched junction bases numbered 9, after V lost 1 base and J lost 4 bases. Germline values: CDR1 DFQATT, CDR2 SNEGSKA (reference sequence).

This chain links TRBV20-1 with TRBJ2-1; D might be TRBD1 (6 bases). The CDR3 extends over 13 amino acids. Trimming removed 6 bases at V and 6 bases at J, with 15 bases between. Germline-derived CDR1 and CDR2 are DFQATT and SNEGSKA (reference sequence). The CDR3 bases are TGCAGTGCCACCAGGGGCGTTCTCAATGAGCAGTTCTTC. This translates into CSATRGVLNEQFF.

The table lists this clonotype with a count of one. V usage is TRBV20-1 and J usage is TRBJ2-4; no clear D. The assigned J gene may be wrong: the sequence end matches TRBJ2-5 better. This CDR3 has 14 residues. CDR1 is DFQATT and CDR2 is SNEGSKA in the germline V gene (reference sequence). This chain's CDR3 is CSAVGYSPEETQYF. DNA of the CDR3: TGCAGTGCTGTCGGATATAGCCCCGAAGAGACCCAGTACTTC.

This clonotype came up a few times. This chain links TRBV5-1 with TRBJ1-4; the match to TRBD1 covers 11 bases. The CDR3 loop spans 20 amino acids. The germline gives CDR1 SGHRS, CDR2 YFSETQ. Trimming at V came to 3 bases and at J to 10 bases, leaving 23 bases not matched to a gene. The CDR3 DNA reads as TGCGCCAGCAGCTCGCCGCCATCCGGGACAGGGGGGACCGTGTCTGGAAAACTGTTTTTT. Residues: CASSSPPSGTGGTVSGKLFF.

This sequence joins TRBV7-6 and TRBJ2-7, with D perhaps TRBD2 (6 bases). This CDR3 has 14 amino acids. Germline V lookup: CDR1 SGHVS, CDR2 FNYEAQ. V was pared by 5 bases and J by 1 base, with 12 bases between. CDR3 DNA sequence: TGTGCCAGCAGCCCCTCGGGGGAGTCCTACGAGCAGTACTTC. This codes for CASSPSGESYEQYF.

V is TRBV6-2 or TRBV6-3 and J is TRBJ1-1, with D unclear. Germline V lookup: CDR1 MNHEY, CDR2 SVGEGT. The CDR3 length is 13 residues. V was shortened by 5 bases and J by 0 bases, with 7 bases between the two germline ends. This CDR3 is CASSNQMNTEAFF. CDR3 nucleotide sequence: TGTGCCAGCAGTAACCAAATGAACACTGAAGCTTTCTTT.

The rearrangement links TRBV5-1 to TRBJ2-2, with D perhaps TRBD1 (6 bases). Trimming removed 0 bases from V and 4 bases from J, with 13 bases in between. This CDR3 comprises 16 residues. From germline, CDR1 is SGHRS and CDR2 YFSETQ. CDR3 amino acids: CASSLGQEYVTGELFF. Written as DNA, the CDR3 is TGCGCCAGCAGCTTGGGACAGGAGTACGTCACCGGGGAGCTGTTTTTT. Together with reference TRBV5-1 and TRBJ2-2, the CDR3 gives the full variable domain: KAGVTQTPRYLIKTRGQQVTLSCSPISGHRSVSWYQQTPGQGLQFLFEYFSETQRNKGNFPGRFSGRQFSNSRSEMNVSTLELGDSALYLCASSLGQEYVTGELFFGEGSRLTVL.

The chain is built from TRBV7-2 and TRBJ1-5; D unclear. The CDR3 consists of 13 residues. CDR1 is SGHTA, CDR2 FQGNSA, per germline. Trimming cost V 5 bases and J 2 bases, with 7 bases left between them. The CDR3 region has the DNA TGTGCCAGCAGCCCGATCGGCAATCAGCCCCAGCATTTT. Its translation is CASSPIGNQPQHF.